What follows describes a single T cell receptor beta chain. The antigen it recognizes is unknown. Within one base of it there is no much larger clone, and no base qualities were kept. The entry originates in a study of T cell responses to AZD1222 COVID-19 vaccine listed by TCRdb under 2021. At the level of the whole study: AZD1222 recipients whose second dose came at about 4 weeks and those whose second dose came at about 12 weeks were combined into one group, since spike-specific TCR depth and breadth did not differ between the two schedules. TCR sequencing covered some 250 trial participants: 207 given two doses of AZD1222 and 26 given two doses of MenACWY control vaccine. Trial participants were enrolled by age into 18-55, 56-69 and 70-plus year subgroups, with roughly 150, 30 and 60 TCR-sequenced participants respectively.

The CDR3 runs 15 amino acids, cysteine and phenylalanine included. The DNA shown is the 45-base CDR3, in frame from base 1. According to the germline V gene (reference sequence), CDR1 reads LNHDA and CDR2 reads SQIVND. Compared with germline, V lacks 3 bases and J lacks 3 bases; bases without a gene match: 6. Paper-wide results and their limitations: In the small 56-69-year group, the increase in depth fell short of significance, most likely because of low power. Because no samples from the day 14 peak response were available, repertoires could be characterized only after the peak T cell response. Participants were mostly white British, with more females than males. The authors suggested clonal diversity may have been underestimated. Vaccine-associated CD4 TCRs spanned the whole spike protein, with dominant responses in regions 160-218 and 743-854. Only five or six AZD1222 recipients were SARS-CoV-2 seropositive at baseline, limiting conclusions about previously exposed vaccinees. A significant rise in spike-specific TCR breadth and depth was observed after two AZD1222 doses relative to day 0 and relative to MenACWY recipients. Epitopes outside the regions mutated in the B.1.351 and B.1.1.7 variants were reportedly recognized by nearly half of the unique spike-specific TCRs.

The time point label, as the study defines it: baseline before first vaccination. Samples from vaccinated people were obtained from the UK trials COV001 and COV002, which included a single-blind randomized controlled phase 2/3 trial of AZD1222 (ChAdOx1 nCoV-19) in healthy adults. Trial participant PBMC samples were collected at day 0 and day 28 after the second dose for TCRbeta chain sequencing. The CDR3 regions of human TCRbeta chains were analyzed by immunosequencing. Under the source paper's analysis protocol: Repertoire TCRs were checked for matches against a reference library of SARS-CoV-2-specific TCRs that had been generated using the MIRA antigen-specificity platform. Breadth was defined as the fraction of unique TCRs that were SARS-CoV-2-associated, and depth was defined as the fraction of total T cells that were SARS-CoV-2-associated. Each spike-specific TCR was assigned to its reactive spike region and to a CD4 or CD8 class using the MIRA data. Log10-transformed breadth and depth values were compared by one-way ANOVA with Sidak's multiple comparisons tests. TCRdb re-hosts the immuneACCESS table, in-frame sequences only. Its copies lack some clones; in the studies checked, an unresolved V gene accounts for under half of them, and the cause for the rest is not known. V, J and clone size derive from that table, while D and trimming were established from the DNA sequence. The sample table contains roughly 93,000 clones; only one count was recorded for around 89% of them. Of the sample, approximately 1.5% is held by the ten largest clones.

This clonotype was sampled from an adult in good health. The sample here was peripheral blood, taken on day 0 of AZD1222 vaccination. The chain uses TRBV19 and TRBJ1-2; 8 bases in the middle match TRBD1. In nucleotides, the sequence is TGTGCCAGTAGTATCGGCAGGGGGCAGCACTATGGCTACACCTTC. It encodes CASSIGRGQHYGYTF.